Listed below are T cell receptor beta chains from one sample, sequenced in a study of CXCR3-negative and CXCR3-positive naive CD8 T cells. Each CDR3 protein gets one entry in TCRdb, which reprocessed the 5' RACE reads and gives no DNA. This sample's clone table lists 50,000 to 65,000 distinct CDR3 sequences. The sample taken for sequencing was naive CXCR3- CD8+ T cells from blood. The receptors shown here come from a human donor in good health. Some clones in this sample may be carry-over from other donors' samples. Each CDR3 is given with its conserved first and last residue. Only part of the rows carry a size: once, few, many, or a class if the clone is expanded.

- TRBJ2-1 TRBV6-5 CASSSPGVLAGDNEQFF
- TRBJ2-7 TRBV11-3 CASSLSNFYEQYF
- TRBJ2-7 TRBV7-3 CASSLLSGPYEQYF
- TRBJ1-2 TRBV5-4 CASSLRGSSYGYTF
- TRBJ2-1 TRBV6-2/TRBV6-3 CASSYSGNEQFF
- TRBJ2-1 TRBV29-1 CSVGRVTGEREQFF
- TRBJ1-1 TRBV10-1 CASRPTGNTEAFF
medium-sized TRBJ2-3 TRBV21-1 CASSRGGYGTDTQYF
- TRBJ2-2 TRBV4-2 CASSQAQGDGELFF
- TRBJ2-2 TRBV19 CASSPWSLGTGELFF
- TRBJ2-2 TRBV20-1 CSAPDRGRRTGELFF
- TRBJ1-5 TRBV6-2/TRBV6-3 CASTGSLNQPQHF
- TRBJ2-7 TRBV5-1 CASSEDSVPYEQYF
- TRBJ2-7 TRBV28 CASSLRLRKPTPYEQYF
- TRBJ2-7 TRBV20-1 CSAHSGESYEQYF
- TRBJ2-2 TRBV12-3/TRBV12-4 CASSTGTVAGTGELFF
- TRBJ2-5 TRBV10-3 CAISEPTMVETQYF
- TRBJ2-4 TRBV7-9 CASSSRDILAKNIQYF
- TRBJ2-1 TRBV27 CASRLAGGLNNEQFF
- TRBJ1-1 TRBV6-2/TRBV6-3 CASSYQGSVSTEAFF
- TRBJ2-2 TRBV7-2 CASSPHPGTNELAGELFF
- TRBJ2-3 TRBV6-6 CASSLAGVTDTQYF
- TRBJ2-2 TRBV29-1 CSGAGAGAGELFF
- TRBJ2-5 TRBV15 CATSKRQGMKTQYF
- TRBJ1-2 TRBV29-1 CSVEGDTHYGYTF
- TRBJ2-7 TRBV25-1 CASCPGTYSYEQYF